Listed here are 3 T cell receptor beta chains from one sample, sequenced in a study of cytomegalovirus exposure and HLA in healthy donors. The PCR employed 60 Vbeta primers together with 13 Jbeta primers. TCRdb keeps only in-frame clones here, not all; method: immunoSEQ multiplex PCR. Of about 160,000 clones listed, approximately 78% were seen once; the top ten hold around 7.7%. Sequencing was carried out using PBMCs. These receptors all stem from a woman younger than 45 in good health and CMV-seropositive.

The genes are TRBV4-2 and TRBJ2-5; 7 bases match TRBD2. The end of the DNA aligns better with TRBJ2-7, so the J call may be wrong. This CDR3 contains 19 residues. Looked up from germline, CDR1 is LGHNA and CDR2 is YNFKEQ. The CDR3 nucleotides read TGTGCCAGCAGCCAAGCGAGATTCGTAAGTTCTAGCGGCTTCTACGAGCAGTACTTC. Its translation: CASSQARFVSSSGFYEQYF.

CDR3 loop: CASSFYRVRAGYTF. DNA of the CDR3: TGTGCCAGCAGCTTCTACAGGGTACGAGCGGGCTACACCTTC. V and J are TRBV7-4 and TRBJ1-2; tentatively, D is TRBD1 (6 bases). Trimming took off 3 bases at V and 8 bases at J, with 16 bases between the two ends. The CDR3 spans 14 residues. The germline CDR1 and CDR2 sequences are SGHVT and SQSDAQ.

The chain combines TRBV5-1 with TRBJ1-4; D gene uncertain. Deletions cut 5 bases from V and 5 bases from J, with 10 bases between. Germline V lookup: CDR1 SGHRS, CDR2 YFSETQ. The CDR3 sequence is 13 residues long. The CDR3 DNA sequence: TGCGCCAGCAGGGAGACTGAGAATGAAAAACTGTTTTTT. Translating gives CASRETENEKLFF.